This passage covers 20 T cell receptor beta chains from one sample sequenced in a study of blood T cell repertoires in COVID-19 (dated by TCRdb to the early 2020s). The method was the immunoSEQ multiplex PCR assay. Held by TCRdb, this immuneACCESS table contains in-frame sequences only and omits some clones. Under half of the omission traces to an unresolved V gene where checked; the cause of the rest is unknown. The sample data list about 150,000 clones, and 87% of these were observed just once. The top ten clonotypes cover 3.5% to 4.5% of the sample. Sequencing input: peripheral blood. The receptors originated from an older woman with active or convalescent COVID-19.

The chain links TRBV3-1 (or the pseudogene TRBV3-2) to TRBJ1-5; 8 nucleotides line up with TRBD1. The J segment lost 2 bases and the V segment lost 2 bases, leaving 2 bases of the junction unmatched. The germline CDR1 and CDR2 sequences are LGHDT and YNNKEL (reference sequence). This CDR3 is 15 amino acids long. CDR3 in amino acids: CASSQMGQGNQPQHF. The CDR3 DNA reads as TGTGCCAGCAGCCAAATGGGACAGGGCAATCAGCCCCAGCATTTT.

This chain uses TRBV15 with TRBJ1-5; D is ambiguous. Per the germline V gene, CDR1 is LNHNV and CDR2 is YYDKDF (reference sequence). Trimming removed 2 bases at V and 4 bases at J, with 3 bases between. CDR3 length: 12 residues. The CDR3 nucleotides read TGTGCCACCAGCAGACCAAATCAGCCCCAGCATTTT. As protein: CATSRPNQPQHF.

This chain links TRBV4-1 with TRBJ2-7; 16 nucleotides align to TRBD2. J lost 2 bases, V lost 3 bases, and 1 base had no gene match. CDR1 and CDR2 (germline): MGHRA, YSYEKL. The CDR3 has 16 amino acids. The CDR3 DNA reads as TGCGCCAGCAGCCAGGGACTAGCGGGGGGGACCTACGAGCAGTACTTC. Protein: CASSQGLAGGTYEQYF.

This rearrangement joins TRBV7-2 to TRBJ1-2; D possibly corresponds to TRBD1 (6 bases). Germline V gene sequence: CDR1 SGHTA, CDR2 FQGNSA. The length of the CDR3 is 14 residues. V was trimmed by 4 bases and J by 4 bases, leaving 13 bases between them. CDR3 loop: CASSSRGGFYGYTF. The CDR3 bases are TGTGCCAGCAGCTCCCGCGGGGGCTTCTATGGCTACACCTTC.

The chain uses TRBV7-2 and TRBJ1-1, with TRBD1 matching over 11 bases. Germline loops: CDR1 SGHTA, CDR2 FQGNSA. The CDR3 has 15 residues. J gave up 4 bases and V 6 bases, and 7 bases lay outside the gene matches. CDR3 DNA: TGTGCCAGCAGTTGGGACAGGGGGGGAGGCACTGAAGCTTTCTTT. Translating gives CASSWDRGGGTEAFF.

The CDR3 region has the DNA TGCAGCGCCACCACCCCGAACAGGGGGAGTAGTGAAGCTTTCTTT. It yields the protein CSATTPNRGSSEAFF. This chain links TRBV29-1 with TRBJ1-1; 8 bases agree with TRBD1. With V trimmed by 7 bases and J by 7 bases, 17 bases remained unmatched. There are 15 residues in the CDR3. Looked up from germline, CDR1 is SQVTM and CDR2 is ANQGSEA. Using reference TRBV29-1 and TRBJ1-1 for the parts outside the CDR3, the full variable domain is SAVISQKPSRDICQRGTSLTIQCQVDSQVTMMFWYRQQPGQSLTLIATANQGSEATYESGFVIDKFPISRPNLTFSTLTVSNMSPEDSSIYLCSATTPNRGSSEAFFGQGTRLTVV.

Here the CDR3 DNA reads TGCGCCAGCAGCCAAGACCTAGCCAAAAACATTCAGTACTTC. As protein: CASSQDLAKNIQYF. The rearrangement joins TRBV4-3 to TRBJ2-4; no reliable D call. Per germline, CDR1 LGHNA and CDR2 YSLEER. The CDR3 is 14 residues long. The V end was cut by 0 bases, the J end by 0 bases, with 3 bases between.

The rearrangement links TRBV3-1 (or the pseudogene TRBV3-2) to TRBJ1-2, with 7 positions matching TRBD1. The length of the CDR3 is 15 residues. J gave up 2 bases and V 4 bases, and 7 bases lay outside the gene matches. The germline V gene has CDR1 LGHDT and CDR2 YNNKEL (reference sequence). The CDR3 here is CASSPSDRVNYGYTF. In nucleotides, the CDR3 is TGTGCCAGCAGCCCCTCAGACAGGGTCAACTATGGCTACACCTTC.

The rearrangement joins TRBV12-3 or TRBV12-4 to TRBJ2-7; no reliable D call. The CDR3 extends over 13 amino acids. Between the trimmed V and J ends, which lost 6 bases and 0 bases, there was a span of 9 bases. The CDR3 DNA reads TGTGCCAGCAGCCATAAGAGCTCCTACGAGCAGTACTTC. Protein product: CASSHKSSYEQYF.

The CDR3 bases are TGCGCCAGCAGGCCTTCGGGGTCAGATACGCAGTATTTT. Residues: CASRPSGSDTQYF. This sequence joins TRBV5-1 and TRBJ2-3, with D possibly matching TRBD2 (5 bases). The CDR3 has 13 amino acids. The V gene lost 5 bases and the J gene lost 4 bases, with 11 bases spanning the gap. Germline V lookup: CDR1 SGHRS, CDR2 YFSETQ.

This chain connects TRBV6-1 to TRBJ2-1, with D perhaps TRBD1 (6 bases). The ends were cut back, 3 bases at V and 9 bases at J, with 12 bases in the middle. Germline values: CDR1 MNHNS, CDR2 SASEGT. This CDR3 contains 13 residues. CDR3 DNA sequence: TGTGCCAGCAGTGAGGGACATTTGAGTGAGCAGTTCTTC. The encoded protein is CASSEGHLSEQFF.

The chain combines TRBV10-1 with TRBJ2-3, with D possibly TRBD2 on 6 matching bases. Per the germline V gene, CDR1 is WNHNN and CDR2 is SYGVQD (reference sequence). The length of the CDR3 is 14 residues. V was clipped by 7 bases and J by 2 bases, with 13 bases between them. CDR3 region: CASILSSATDTQYF. The CDR3 DNA reads as TGCGCCAGCATCCTGTCTAGCGCCACAGATACGCAGTATTTT.

This sequence joins TRBV9 and TRBJ1-3; D perhaps matches TRBD1 (6 bases). This CDR3 is built from 16 residues. CDR1 is SGDLS and CDR2 is YYNGEE in the germline V gene. The germline V and J ends were trimmed by 4 bases and 0 bases, with 14 bases remaining between them. The CDR3 DNA follows: TGTGCCAGCAGCTCACGGACAGTCCGCTCTGGAAACACCATATATTTT. It yields the protein CASSSRTVRSGNTIYF.

The CDR3 region has the DNA TGTGCCAGCAGCTTCTACCCACCCAGACTAGTTGGCGGCGATGAGCAGTTCTTC. It yields the protein CASSFYPPRLVGGDEQFF. The V and J genes are TRBV7-9 and TRBJ2-1; D might be TRBD2 (6 bases). Trimming shortened V by 3 bases and J by 8 bases, and 26 bases separated the two germline ends. The CDR3 sequence is 18 residues long. Germline V gene data show CDR1 as SEHNR and CDR2 as FQNEAQ (reference sequence).

The chain links TRBV3-1 (or the pseudogene TRBV3-2) to TRBJ1-2; the D is unclear. CDR1 and CDR2 from the germline V gene are LGHDT and YNNKEL (reference sequence). This CDR3 spans 13 amino acids. The V gene lost 1 base and the J gene lost 4 bases, with 7 bases spanning the gap. The DNA for the CDR3 is TGTGCCAGCAGCCAAGCCGCCAGCTATGGCTACACCTTC. This gives the protein CASSQAASYGYTF.

This chain uses TRBV7-8 with TRBJ2-1; 11 bases agree with TRBD2. Per the germline V gene, CDR1 is SGHVS and CDR2 is FQNEAQ. The CDR3 sequence is 19 residues long. The ends lost 4 bases at V and 1 base at J; junction bases unmatched: 12. The CDR3 spells CASSWPTSGAGGSYNEQFF. The CDR3 nucleotides read TGTGCCAGCAGCTGGCCGACTAGCGGGGCAGGCGGATCCTACAATGAGCAGTTCTTC.

The V and J genes are TRBV19 and TRBJ2-1; a weak D match, TRBD1 (6 bases). The V gene lost 6 bases and the J gene lost 3 bases, with 15 bases spanning the gap. Germline V gene sequence: CDR1 LNHDA, CDR2 SQIVND (reference sequence). The CDR3 has 15 residues. Here the CDR3 DNA reads TGTGCCAGTAGAAACACAGGGCTGGACTACAATGAGCAGTTCTTC. Translation gives CASRNTGLDYNEQFF.

The chain has TRBV10-3 and TRBJ2-3, with D perhaps TRBD1 (6 bases). Trimming pared 4 bases from V and 4 bases from J, leaving 12 bases between. Germline CDR1 reads ENHRY; CDR2 reads SYGVKD. This CDR3 region has 14 residues. The CDR3 DNA reads as TGTGCCATCAGTGGTGGGGGCTCCGCAGATACGCAGTATTTT. Translating it yields CAISGGGSADTQYF.

The rearrangement uses TRBV7-2 and TRBJ1-1, with TRBD1 as a possible D gene (5 bases). The CDR3 loop spans 14 amino acids. CDR1 is SGHTA and CDR2 is FQGNSA in the germline V gene. Trimming removed 3 bases from V and 5 bases from J, with 13 bases in between. The DNA of the CDR3 is TGTGCCAGCAGCTTCCAGGGCCAAGGGACTGAAGCTTTCTTT. Translation: CASSFQGQGTEAFF.

V and J are TRBV11-2 and TRBJ2-3; 9 positions agree with TRBD1. From germline, CDR1 is SGHAT and CDR2 FQNNGV. Trimming at V came to 3 bases and at J to 3 bases, leaving 4 bases not matched to a gene. There are 15 residues in the CDR3. The chain's CDR3 is CASSLYRGLTDTQYF. The DNA for the CDR3 is TGTGCCAGCAGCTTGTACAGGGGGCTAACAGATACGCAGTATTTT. Supplemented by reference TRBV11-2 and TRBJ2-3, the full variable domain reads EAGVAQSPRYKIIEKRQSVAFWCNPISGHATLYWYQQILGQGPKLLIQFQNNGVVDDSQLPKDRFSAERLKGVDSTLKIQPAKLEDSAVYLCASSLYRGLTDTQYFGPGTRLTVL.